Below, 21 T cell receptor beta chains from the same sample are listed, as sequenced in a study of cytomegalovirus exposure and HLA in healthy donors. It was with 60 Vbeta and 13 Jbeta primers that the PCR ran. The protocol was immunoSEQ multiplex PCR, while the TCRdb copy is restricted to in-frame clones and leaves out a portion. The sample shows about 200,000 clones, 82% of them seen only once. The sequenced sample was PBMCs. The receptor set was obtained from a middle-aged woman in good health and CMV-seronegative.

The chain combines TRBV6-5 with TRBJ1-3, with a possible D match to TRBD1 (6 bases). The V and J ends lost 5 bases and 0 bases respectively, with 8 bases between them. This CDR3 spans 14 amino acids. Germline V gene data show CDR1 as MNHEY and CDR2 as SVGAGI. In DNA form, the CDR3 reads TGTGCCAGCAGTAGACAGGCCTCTGGAAACACCATATATTTT. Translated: CASSRQASGNTIYF.

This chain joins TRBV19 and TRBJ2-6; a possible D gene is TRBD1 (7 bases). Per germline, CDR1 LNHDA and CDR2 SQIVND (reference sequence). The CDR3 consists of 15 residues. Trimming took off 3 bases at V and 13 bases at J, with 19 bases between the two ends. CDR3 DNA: TGTGCCAGTAGTATTGGAGGGGGCGATGTACGGGTCCTGACTTTC. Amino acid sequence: CASSIGGGDVRVLTF.

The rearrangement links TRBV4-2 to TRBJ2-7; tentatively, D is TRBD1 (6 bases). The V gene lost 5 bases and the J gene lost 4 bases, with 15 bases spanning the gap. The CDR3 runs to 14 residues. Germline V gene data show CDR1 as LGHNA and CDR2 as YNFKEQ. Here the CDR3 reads CASSGEQGSYEQYF. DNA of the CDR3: TGTGCCAGCAGCGGAGAACAGGGTAGTTACGAGCAGTACTTC.

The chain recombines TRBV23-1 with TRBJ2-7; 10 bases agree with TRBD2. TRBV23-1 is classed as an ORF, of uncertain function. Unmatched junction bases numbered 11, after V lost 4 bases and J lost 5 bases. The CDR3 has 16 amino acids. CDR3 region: CASSPRESGRVHEQYF. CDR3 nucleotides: TGCGCCAGCAGTCCGCGTGAGAGCGGGAGGGTCCACGAGCAGTACTTC.

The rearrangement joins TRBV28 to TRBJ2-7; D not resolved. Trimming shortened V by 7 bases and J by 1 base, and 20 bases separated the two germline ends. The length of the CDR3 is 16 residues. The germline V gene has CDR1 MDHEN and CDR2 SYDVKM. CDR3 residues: CASTSPGSRFSYEQYF. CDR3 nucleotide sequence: TGTGCCAGCACCTCTCCCGGGTCCAGATTTTCCTACGAGCAGTACTTC.

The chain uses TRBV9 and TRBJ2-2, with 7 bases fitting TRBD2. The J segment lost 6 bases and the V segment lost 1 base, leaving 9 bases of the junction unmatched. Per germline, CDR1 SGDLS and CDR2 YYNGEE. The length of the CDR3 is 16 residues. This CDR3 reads CASSVTGGRQAGELFF. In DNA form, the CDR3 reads TGTGCCAGCAGCGTAACGGGGGGACGTCAGGCCGGGGAGCTGTTTTTT.

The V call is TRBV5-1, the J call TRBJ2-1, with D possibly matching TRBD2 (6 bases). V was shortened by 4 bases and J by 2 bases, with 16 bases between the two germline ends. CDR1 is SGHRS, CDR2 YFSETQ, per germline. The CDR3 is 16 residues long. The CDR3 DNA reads TGCGCCAGCAGCAGGACGGGAGTGGGGGCCTACAATGAGCAGTTCTTC. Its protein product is CASSRTGVGAYNEQFF.

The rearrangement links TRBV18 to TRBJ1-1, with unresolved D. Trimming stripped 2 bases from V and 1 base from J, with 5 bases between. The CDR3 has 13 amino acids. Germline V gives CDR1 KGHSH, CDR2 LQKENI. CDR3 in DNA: TGTGCCAGCTCACCAAGCCAGAACACTGAAGCTTTCTTT. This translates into CASSPSQNTEAFF.

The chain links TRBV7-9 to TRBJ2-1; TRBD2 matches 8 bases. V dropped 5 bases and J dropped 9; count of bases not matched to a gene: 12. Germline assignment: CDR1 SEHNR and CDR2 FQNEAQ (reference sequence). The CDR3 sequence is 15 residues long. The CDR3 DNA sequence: TGTGCCAGCAGCGTCGTGGTAGCGGGGAGCCCTGAGCAGTTCTTC. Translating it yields CASSVVVAGSPEQFF. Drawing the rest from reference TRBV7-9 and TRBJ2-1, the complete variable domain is DTGVSQNPRHKITKRGQNVTFRCDPISEHNRLYWYRQTLGQGPEFLTYFQNEAQLEKSRLLSDRFSAERPKGSFSTLEIQRTEQGDSAMYLCASSVVVAGSPEQFFGPGTRLTVL.

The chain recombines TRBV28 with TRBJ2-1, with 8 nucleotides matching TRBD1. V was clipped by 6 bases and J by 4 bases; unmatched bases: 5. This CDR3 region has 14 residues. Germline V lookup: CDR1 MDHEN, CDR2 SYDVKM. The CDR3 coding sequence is TGTGCCAGCAGCCTGACAGGGGTTTACAATGAGCAGTTCTTC. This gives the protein CASSLTGVYNEQFF. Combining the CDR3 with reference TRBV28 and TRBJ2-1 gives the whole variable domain DVKVTQSSRYLVKRTGEKVFLECVQDMDHENMFWYRQDPGLGLRLIYFSYDVKMKEKGDIPEGYSVSREKKERFSLILESASTNQTSMYLCASSLTGVYNEQFFGPGTRLTVL.

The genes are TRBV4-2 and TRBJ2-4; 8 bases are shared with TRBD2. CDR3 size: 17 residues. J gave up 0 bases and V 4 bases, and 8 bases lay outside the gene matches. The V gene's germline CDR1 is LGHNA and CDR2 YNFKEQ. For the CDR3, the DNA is TGTGCCAGCAGCCCGGGTCTAGCGGGTCTAGCCAAAAACATTCAGTACTTC. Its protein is CASSPGLAGLAKNIQYF.

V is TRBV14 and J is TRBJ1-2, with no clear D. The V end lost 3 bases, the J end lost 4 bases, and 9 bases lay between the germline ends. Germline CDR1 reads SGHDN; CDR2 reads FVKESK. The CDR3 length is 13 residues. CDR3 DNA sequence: TGTGCCAGCAGCCAGGCCAGAAGCTATGGCTACACCTTC. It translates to CASSQARSYGYTF.

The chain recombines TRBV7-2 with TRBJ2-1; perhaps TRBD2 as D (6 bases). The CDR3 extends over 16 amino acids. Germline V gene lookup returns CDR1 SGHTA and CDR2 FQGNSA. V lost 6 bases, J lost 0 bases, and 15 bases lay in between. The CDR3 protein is CASSPWRDPSYNEQFF. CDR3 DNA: TGTGCCAGCAGTCCCTGGCGGGACCCCTCCTACAATGAGCAGTTCTTC.

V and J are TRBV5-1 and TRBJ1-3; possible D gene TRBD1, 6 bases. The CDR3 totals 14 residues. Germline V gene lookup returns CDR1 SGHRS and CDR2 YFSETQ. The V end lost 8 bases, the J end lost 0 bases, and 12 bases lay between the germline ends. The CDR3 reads CASQGGASGNTIYF. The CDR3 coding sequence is TGCGCCAGTCAAGGGGGAGCCTCTGGAAACACCATATATTTT. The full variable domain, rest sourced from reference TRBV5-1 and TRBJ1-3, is KAGVTQTPRYLIKTRGQQVTLSCSPISGHRSVSWYQQTPGQGLQFLFEYFSETQRNKGNFPGRFSGRQFSNSRSEMNVSTLELGDSALYLCASQGGASGNTIYFGEGSWLTVV.

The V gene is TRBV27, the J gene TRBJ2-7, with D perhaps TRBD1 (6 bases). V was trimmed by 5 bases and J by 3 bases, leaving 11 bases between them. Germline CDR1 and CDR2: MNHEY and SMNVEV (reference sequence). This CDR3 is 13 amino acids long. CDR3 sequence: CASSPGQYYEQYF. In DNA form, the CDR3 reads TGTGCCAGCAGTCCAGGACAGTACTACGAGCAGTACTTC.

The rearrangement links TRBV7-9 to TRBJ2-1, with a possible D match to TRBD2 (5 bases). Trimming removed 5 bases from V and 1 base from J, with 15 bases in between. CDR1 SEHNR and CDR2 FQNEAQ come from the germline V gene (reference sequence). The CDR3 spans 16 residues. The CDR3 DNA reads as TGTGCCAGCAGCCGAGCTCTCGGGGTTTCCTACAATGAGCAGTTCTTC. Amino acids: CASSRALGVSYNEQFF.

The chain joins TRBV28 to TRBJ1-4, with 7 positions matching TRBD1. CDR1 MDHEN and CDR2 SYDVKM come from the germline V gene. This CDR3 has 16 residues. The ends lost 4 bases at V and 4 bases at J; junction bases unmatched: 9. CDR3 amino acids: CASSSQPGQRNEKLFF. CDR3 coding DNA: TGTGCCAGCAGTTCACAACCGGGACAGCGTAATGAAAAACTGTTTTTT.

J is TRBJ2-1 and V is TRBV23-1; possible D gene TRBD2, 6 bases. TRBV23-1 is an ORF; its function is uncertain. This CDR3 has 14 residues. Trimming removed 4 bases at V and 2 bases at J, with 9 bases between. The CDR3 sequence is CASSREVPYNEQFF. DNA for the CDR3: TGCGCCAGCAGTCGGGAGGTACCCTACAATGAGCAGTTCTTC.

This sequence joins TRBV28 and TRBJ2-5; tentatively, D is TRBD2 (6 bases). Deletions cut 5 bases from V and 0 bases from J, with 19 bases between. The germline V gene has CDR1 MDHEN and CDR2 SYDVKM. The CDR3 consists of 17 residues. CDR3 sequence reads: CASSLLPGTPYQETQYF. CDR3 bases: TGTGCCAGCAGTCTTCTCCCGGGGACTCCGTACCAAGAGACCCAGTACTTC.

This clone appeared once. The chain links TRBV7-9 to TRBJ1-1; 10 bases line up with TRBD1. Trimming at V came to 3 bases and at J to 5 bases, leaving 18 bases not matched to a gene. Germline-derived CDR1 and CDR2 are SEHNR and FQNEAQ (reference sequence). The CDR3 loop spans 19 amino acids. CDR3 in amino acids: CASSLDPGQGLKTGTEAFF. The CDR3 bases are TGTGCCAGCAGCTTGGATCCGGGACAGGGGCTGAAGACGGGAACTGAAGCTTTCTTT.

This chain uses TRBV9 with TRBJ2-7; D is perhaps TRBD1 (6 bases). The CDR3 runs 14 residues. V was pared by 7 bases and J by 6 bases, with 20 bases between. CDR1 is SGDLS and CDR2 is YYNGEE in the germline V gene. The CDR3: CASSNAPRGGEQYF. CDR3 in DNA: TGTGCCAGCTCCAACGCGCCCAGAGGGGGCGAGCAGTACTTC.